The 7 T cell receptor beta chains below all came from one sample that was sequenced in a study of blood T cells in healthy people across ages. The second PCR ran about 6 to 12 cycles with a sample-barcoded 5' primer and J-beta primers. TCRdb passed the 5' RACE reads through MiXCR, listing each CDR3 protein once. The data contain around 2 million distinct CDR3 sequences, more than 35% of them seen just once; the ten biggest clones take up 23%. Sequenced input: blood. The receptors stem from a human donor in good health.

J is TRBJ2-5 and V is TRBV27; D possibly matches TRBD1 or TRBD2 (7 bases each). V dropped 3 bases and J dropped 11 bases, with 16 bases sitting between them. CDR1 and CDR2 from the germline V gene are MNHEY and SMNVEV (reference sequence). CDR3 size: 13 residues. For the CDR3, the DNA is TGTGCCAGCAGTTTCGGGGCAGGGGGGGAGCAGTACTTC. Protein sequence: CASSFGAGGEQYF.

V gene TRBV7-2 combines with J gene TRBJ1-5; TRBD1 is a possible D gene (5 bases). The germline V gene encodes CDR1 SGHTA and CDR2 FQGNSA. The V end was cut by 4 bases, the J end by 9 bases, with 16 bases between. The CDR3 runs to 14 residues. CDR3 sequence: CASSSIRGEGPQHF. CDR3 in DNA: TGTGCCAGCAGCTCAATTCGGGGGGAAGGGCCCCAGCATTTT.

The V gene is TRBV15, the J gene TRBJ1-2, with D possibly matching TRBD1 (5 bases). Germline CDR1 LNHNV, CDR2 YYDKDF (reference sequence). CDR3 length: 13 amino acids. The ends were cut back, 8 bases at V and 3 bases at J, with 13 bases in the middle. The CDR3 reads CATHGREDYGYTF. The DNA for the CDR3 is TGTGCCACCCACGGCAGGGAGGACTATGGCTACACCTTC.

The chain joins TRBV4-1 to TRBJ2-2; D not certain. The CDR3 is 14 residues long. Trimming took off 2 bases at V and 5 bases at J, with 9 bases between the two ends. CDR1 MGHRA and CDR2 YSYEKL come from the germline V gene. The CDR3 reads CASSQLYMTGELFF. The CDR3 region has the DNA TGCGCCAGCAGCCAACTATACATGACCGGGGAGCTGTTTTTT.

The CDR3 loop reads CASSQDWKDPYEQYF. CDR3 coding DNA: TGCGCCAGCAGCCAAGATTGGAAGGATCCCTACGAGCAGTACTTC. The chain combines TRBV4-3 with TRBJ2-7; the D is unclear. This CDR3 is built from 15 residues. The germline V gene encodes CDR1 LGHNA and CDR2 YSLEER. Trimming stripped 0 bases from V and 2 bases from J, with 11 bases between.

This clonotype was observed a few times. In nucleotides, the CDR3 is TGCGCCAGCAGCCGCAGACTAGCAGGTAGCTCCTACAATGAGCAGTTCTTC. Encoded protein: CASSRRLAGSSYNEQFF. The rearrangement uses TRBV5-1 and TRBJ2-1, with 7 bases lining up with TRBD2. V shed 4 bases and J 0 bases; nucleotides not matched to a gene: 10. The CDR3 extends over 17 amino acids. Germline-derived CDR1 and CDR2 are SGHRS and YFSETQ.

This chain joins TRBV20-1 and TRBJ1-1; D is unclear. Germline CDR1 is DFQATT and CDR2 is SNEGSKA (reference sequence). Trimming cost V 4 bases and J 11 bases, with 20 bases left between them. The CDR3 is 13 amino acids. The CDR3 sequence: CSATEAGFRSAFF. The CDR3 DNA follows: TGCAGTGCTACCGAGGCCGGGTTTAGGAGTGCTTTCTTT.